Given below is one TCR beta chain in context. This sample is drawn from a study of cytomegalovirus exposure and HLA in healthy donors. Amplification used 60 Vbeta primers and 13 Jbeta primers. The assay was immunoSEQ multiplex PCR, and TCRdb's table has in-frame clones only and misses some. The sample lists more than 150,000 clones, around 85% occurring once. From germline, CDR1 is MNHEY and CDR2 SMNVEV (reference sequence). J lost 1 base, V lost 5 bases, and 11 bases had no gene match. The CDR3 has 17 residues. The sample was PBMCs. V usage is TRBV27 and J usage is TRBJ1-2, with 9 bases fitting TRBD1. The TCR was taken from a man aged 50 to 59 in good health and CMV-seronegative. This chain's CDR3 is CASSTRQGGGYNYGYTF. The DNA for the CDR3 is TGTGCCAGCAGTACACGACAGGGGGGGGGCTATAACTATGGCTACACCTTC.